This entry describes one T cell receptor beta chain. This CDR3 has 17 amino acids. Germline CDR1 reads SEHNR; CDR2 reads FQNEAQ (reference sequence). Trimming removed 7 bases from V and 7 bases from J; junction bases left unmatched: 20. The sample is drawn from a study of blood T cell repertoires in COVID-19. Whole-study context: PBMCs, B-cell-depleted T cells, or T cells were the source of the cDNA or gDNA that made up the material.

Sequencing used immunoSEQ multiplex PCR; TCRdb keeps in-frame clones, though not all of them. The sample consists of 300,000 to 400,000 clones, around nine tenths of them appearing once. The rearrangement links TRBV7-9 to TRBJ2-7, with 9 nucleotides matching TRBD1. Sequenced material: peripheral blood. This clonotype was sampled from a woman aged 45-60 years with active or convalescent COVID-19. CDR3 residues: CASTSGDKSQGAREQYF. CDR3 in DNA: TGTGCCAGCACCTCCGGCGACAAGTCACAGGGGGCGCGAGAGCAGTACTTC.